This T cell receptor beta chain was identified in a study of CD8 T cells in Susac syndrome. CDR1 is SEHNR and CDR2 is FQNEAQ in the germline V gene (reference sequence). V was shortened by 1 base and J by 7 bases, with 11 bases between the two germline ends. This CDR3 has 14 amino acids. Random hexamers were used to reverse transcribe an amount of about 0.45 to 1 ug RNA. Amplification of TCR beta CDR3 was carried out by immunoSEQ multiplex PCR, which covered 54 Vbeta and 13 Jbeta segments. TCRdb reprocessed the immunoSEQ multiplex PCR reads via MiXCR and lists one record per CDR3 protein. This table has about 200,000 distinct CDR3 sequences, about 95% appearing once. CD8+ and CD4+ T cells from blood underwent TCR beta sequencing. TEMRA cells were FACS-enriched, unlike CD8+ and CD4+ T cells, which were negatively isolated.

The receptor was isolated from a human donor with multiple sclerosis. The rearrangement uses TRBV7-9 and TRBJ2-1, with D unclear. Sequenced input: CD4+ T cells from PBMCs. The CDR3 DNA follows: TGTGCCAGCAGCTTAGTCATGGCTGTAAATGAGCAGTTCTTC. Translating it yields CASSLVMAVNEQFF.